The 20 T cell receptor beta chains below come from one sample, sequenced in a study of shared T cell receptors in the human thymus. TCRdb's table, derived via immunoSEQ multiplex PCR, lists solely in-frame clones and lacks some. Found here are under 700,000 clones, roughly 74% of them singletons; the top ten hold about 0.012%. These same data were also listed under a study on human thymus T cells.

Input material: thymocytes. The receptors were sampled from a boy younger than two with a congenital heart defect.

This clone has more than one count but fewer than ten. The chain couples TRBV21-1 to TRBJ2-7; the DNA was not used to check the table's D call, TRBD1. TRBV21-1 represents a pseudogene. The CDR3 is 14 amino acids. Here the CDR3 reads CASPRQGSFYEQYF. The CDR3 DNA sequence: TGTGCCAGCCCTCGACAGGGAAGCTTCTACGAGCAGTACTTC.

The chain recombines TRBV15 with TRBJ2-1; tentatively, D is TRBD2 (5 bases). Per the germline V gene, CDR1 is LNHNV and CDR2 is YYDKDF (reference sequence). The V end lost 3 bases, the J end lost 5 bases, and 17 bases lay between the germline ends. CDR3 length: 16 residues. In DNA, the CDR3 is TGTGCCACCAGCAGGAGGGCCGATCTGGTAAACAATGAGCAGTTCTTC. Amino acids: CATSRRADLVNNEQFF. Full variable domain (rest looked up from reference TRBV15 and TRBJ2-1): DAMVIQNPRYQVTQFGKPVTLSCSQTLNHNVMYWYQQKSSQAPKLLFHYYDKDFNNEADTPDNFQSRRPNTSFCFLDIRSPGLGDTAMYLCATSRRADLVNNEQFFGPGTRLTVL.

In DNA, the CDR3 is TGTGCCAGCAGCTTAAAGGGGCATGGCTATGGCTACACCTTC. Protein sequence: CASSLKGHGYGYTF. This chain uses TRBV7-9 with TRBJ1-2; D is perhaps TRBD1 (5 bases). The CDR3 consists of 14 residues. CDR1 SEHNR and CDR2 FQNEAQ come from the germline V gene (reference sequence). V was shortened by 2 bases and J by 4 bases, with 11 bases between the two germline ends.

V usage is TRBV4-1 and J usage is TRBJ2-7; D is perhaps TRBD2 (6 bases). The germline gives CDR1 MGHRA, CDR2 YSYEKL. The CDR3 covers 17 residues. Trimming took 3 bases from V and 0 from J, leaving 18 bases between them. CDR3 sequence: CASSQGTLTDSSYEQYF. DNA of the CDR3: TGCGCCAGCAGCCAGGGGACTCTTACGGATAGCTCCTACGAGCAGTACTTC.

Written as DNA, the CDR3 is TGCGCCAGCAGCCAAGACGAGACTAGCGGGTTTCAAGAGACCCAGTACTTC. Encoded protein: CASSQDETSGFQETQYF. The genes are TRBV4-3 and TRBJ2-5, with TRBD2 matching 10 bases. J gave up 2 bases and V 0 bases, and 6 bases lay outside the gene matches. The CDR3 runs 17 residues. Germline V gene lookup returns CDR1 LGHNA and CDR2 YSLEER.

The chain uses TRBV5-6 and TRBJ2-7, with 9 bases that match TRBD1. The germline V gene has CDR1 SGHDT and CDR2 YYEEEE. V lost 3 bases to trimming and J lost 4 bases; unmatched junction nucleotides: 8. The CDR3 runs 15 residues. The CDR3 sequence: CASSSLRDRVYEQYF. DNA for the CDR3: TGTGCCAGCAGCTCCCTCCGGGACAGGGTTTACGAGCAGTACTTC.

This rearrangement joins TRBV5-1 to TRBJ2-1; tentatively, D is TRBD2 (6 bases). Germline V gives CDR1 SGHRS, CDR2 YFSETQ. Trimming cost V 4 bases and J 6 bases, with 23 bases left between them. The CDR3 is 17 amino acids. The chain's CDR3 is CASSRTQQLGTSNEQFF. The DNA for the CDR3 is TGCGCCAGCAGCAGAACCCAGCAATTAGGGACTTCCAATGAGCAGTTCTTC.

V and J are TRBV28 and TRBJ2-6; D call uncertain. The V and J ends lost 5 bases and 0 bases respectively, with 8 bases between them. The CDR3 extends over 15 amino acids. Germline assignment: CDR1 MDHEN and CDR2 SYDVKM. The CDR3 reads CASSADNSGANVLTF. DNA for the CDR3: TGTGCCAGCAGTGCAGACAACTCTGGGGCCAACGTCCTGACTTTC.

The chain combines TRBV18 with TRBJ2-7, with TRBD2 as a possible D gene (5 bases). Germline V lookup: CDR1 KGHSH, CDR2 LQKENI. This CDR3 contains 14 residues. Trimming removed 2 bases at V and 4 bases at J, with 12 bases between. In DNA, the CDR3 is TGTGCCAGCTCACCAAGGGAGAACATATACGAGCAGTACTTC. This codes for CASSPRENIYEQYF.

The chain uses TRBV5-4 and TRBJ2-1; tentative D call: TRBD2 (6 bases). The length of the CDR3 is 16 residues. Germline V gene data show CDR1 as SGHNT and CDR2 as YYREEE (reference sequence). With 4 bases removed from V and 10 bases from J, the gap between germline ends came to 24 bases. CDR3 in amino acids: CASSRGAASALHEQFF. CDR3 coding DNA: TGTGCCAGCAGCAGGGGAGCGGCTAGCGCTCTACACGAGCAGTTCTTC.

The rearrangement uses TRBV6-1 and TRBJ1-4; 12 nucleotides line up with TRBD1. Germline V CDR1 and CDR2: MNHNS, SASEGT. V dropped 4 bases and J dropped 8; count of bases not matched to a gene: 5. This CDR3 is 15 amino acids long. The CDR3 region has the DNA TGTGCCAGCAGTGCCCGGGACAGGGGGCGGGAAAAACTGTTTTTT. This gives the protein CASSARDRGREKLFF.

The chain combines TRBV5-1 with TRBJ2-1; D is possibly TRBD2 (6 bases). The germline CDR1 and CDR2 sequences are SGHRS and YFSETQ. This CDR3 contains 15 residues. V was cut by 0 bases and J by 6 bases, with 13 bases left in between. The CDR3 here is CASSLDPGAGNEQFF. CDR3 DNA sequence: TGCGCCAGCAGCTTGGATCCGGGAGCAGGCAATGAGCAGTTCTTC.

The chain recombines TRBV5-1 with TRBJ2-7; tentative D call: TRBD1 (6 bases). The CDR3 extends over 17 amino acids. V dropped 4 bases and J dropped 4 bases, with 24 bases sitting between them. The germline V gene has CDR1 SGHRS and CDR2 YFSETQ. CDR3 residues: CASSPRPQNREEYEQYF. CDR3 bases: TGCGCCAGCAGCCCCCGTCCTCAAAACAGGGAAGAGTACGAGCAGTACTTC.

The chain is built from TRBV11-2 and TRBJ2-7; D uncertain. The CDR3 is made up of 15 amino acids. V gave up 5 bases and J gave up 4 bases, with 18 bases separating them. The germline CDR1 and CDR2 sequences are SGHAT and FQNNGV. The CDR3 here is CASSPLRSSIYEQYF. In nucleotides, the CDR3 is TGTGCCAGCAGCCCCCTACGCTCCTCGATTTACGAGCAGTACTTC.

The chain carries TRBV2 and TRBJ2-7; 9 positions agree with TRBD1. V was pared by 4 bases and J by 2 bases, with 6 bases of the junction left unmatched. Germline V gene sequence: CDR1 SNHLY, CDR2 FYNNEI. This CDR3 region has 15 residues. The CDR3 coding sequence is TGTGCCAGCAGTGTTAGGGGACAGGGTCCCTACGAGCAGTACTTC. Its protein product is CASSVRGQGPYEQYF.

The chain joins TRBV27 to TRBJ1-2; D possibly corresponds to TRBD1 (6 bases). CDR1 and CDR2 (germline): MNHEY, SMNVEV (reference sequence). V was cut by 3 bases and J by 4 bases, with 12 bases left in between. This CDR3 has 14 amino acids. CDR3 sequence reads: CASSFKDRTYGYTF. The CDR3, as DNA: TGTGCCAGCAGTTTTAAGGACAGAACCTATGGCTACACCTTC.

The CDR3 reads CASSQVYSVGSNQPQHF. CDR3 bases: TGTGCCAGCAGCCAAGTATACTCGGTTGGTAGCAATCAGCCCCAGCATTTT. The V and J genes are TRBV4-2 and TRBJ1-5; D call uncertain. Germline V gives CDR1 LGHNA, CDR2 YNFKEQ. The germline V and J ends were trimmed by 1 base and 0 bases, with 13 bases remaining between them. The CDR3 runs to 17 residues.

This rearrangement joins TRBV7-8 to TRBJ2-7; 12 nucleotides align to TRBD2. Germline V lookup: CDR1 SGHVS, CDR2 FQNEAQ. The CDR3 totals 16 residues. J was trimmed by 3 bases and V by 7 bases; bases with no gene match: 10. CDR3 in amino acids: CASMPPGLAGLYEQYF. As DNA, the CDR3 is TGTGCCAGCATGCCACCGGGACTAGCGGGCCTCTACGAGCAGTACTTC.

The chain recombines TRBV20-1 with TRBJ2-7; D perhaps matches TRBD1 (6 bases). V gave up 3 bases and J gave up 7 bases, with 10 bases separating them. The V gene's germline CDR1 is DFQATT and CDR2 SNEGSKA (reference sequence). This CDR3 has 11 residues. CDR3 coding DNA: TGCAGTGCTAGGTCCCAGGGGGAGCAGTACTTC. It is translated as CSARSQGEQYF.

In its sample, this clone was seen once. The CDR3 sequence: CTASGRNEQYF. In DNA, the CDR3 is TGCACGGCTAGCGGCAGGAACGAGCAGTACTTC. This chain joins TRBV20-1 and TRBJ2-7, with TRBD2 matching 7 bases. The CDR3 extends over 11 amino acids. Germline assignment: CDR1 DFQATT and CDR2 SNEGSKA (reference sequence).